The present T cell receptor beta chain was sequenced within a study of T cell responses to AZD1222 COVID-19 vaccine. Study-level points and caveats: Mostly white British, mostly female donors; authors suggested clonal diversity may be underestimated.

From germline, CDR1 is SGHRS and CDR2 YFSETQ. The CDR3 length is 13 residues. Trimming removed 4 bases from V and 9 bases from J; junction bases left unmatched: 4. Comment on this clone: The antigen is not known.

The repertoire was sequenced with immunoSEQ multiplex PCR; TCRdb's copy has only in-frame clones and lacks some. The data hold tens of thousands of clones, with 84% observed a single time. The specimen was peripheral blood, collected on day 0 of AZD1222 vaccination. The TCR was taken from an adult in good health. J is TRBJ2-1 and V is TRBV5-1, with TRBD1 identical over 10 bases. CDR3 DNA: TGCGCCAGCAGCCGGGACAGGGGCAGTGAGCAGTTCTTC. Amino acids: CASSRDRGSEQFF.